Given below is one T cell receptor beta chain in context. Here immunoSEQ multiplex PCR was the method, and the copy in TCRdb shows in-frame clones only, minus some. The sample carries 100,000 to 150,000 clones, under 80% recorded once. This specimen comes from a study of blood T cell repertoires in COVID-19. CDR1 is SEHNR and CDR2 is FQNEAQ in the germline V gene (reference sequence). The CDR3 is made up of 11 amino acids. Trimming removed 1 base from V and 10 bases from J, with 5 bases in between. J is TRBJ2-1 and V is TRBV7-9, with a possible D match to TRBD1 (5 bases). The receptor was derived from a man in his fifties or sixties with acute or convalescent COVID-19. Sequencing was carried out using peripheral blood. The CDR3 DNA reads TGTGCCAGCAGCTTAGAGGGGGAGCAGTTCTTC. Its translation: CASSLEGEQFF.